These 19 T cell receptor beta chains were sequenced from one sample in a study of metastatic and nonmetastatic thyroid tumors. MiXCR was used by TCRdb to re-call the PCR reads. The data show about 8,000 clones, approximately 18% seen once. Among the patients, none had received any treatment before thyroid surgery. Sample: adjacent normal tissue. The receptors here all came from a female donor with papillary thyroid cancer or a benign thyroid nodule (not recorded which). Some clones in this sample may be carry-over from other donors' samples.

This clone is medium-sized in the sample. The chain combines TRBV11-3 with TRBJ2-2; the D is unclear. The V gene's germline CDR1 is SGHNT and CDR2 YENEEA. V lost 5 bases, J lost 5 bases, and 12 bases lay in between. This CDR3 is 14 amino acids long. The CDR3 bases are TGTGCCAGCAGCCCTAAATGGCGTACCGGGGAGCTGTTTTTT. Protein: CASSPKWRTGELFF.

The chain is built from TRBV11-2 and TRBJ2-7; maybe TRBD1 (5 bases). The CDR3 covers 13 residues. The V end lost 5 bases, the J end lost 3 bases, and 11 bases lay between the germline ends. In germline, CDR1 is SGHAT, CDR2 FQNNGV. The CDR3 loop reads CASSEGQVYEQYF. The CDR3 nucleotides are TGTGCCAGCAGCGAAGGACAAGTCTACGAGCAGTACTTC. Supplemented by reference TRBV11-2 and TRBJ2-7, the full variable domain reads EAGVAQSPRYKIIEKRQSVAFWCNPISGHATLYWYQQILGQGPKLLIQFQNNGVVDDSQLPKDRFSAERLKGVDSTLKIQPAKLEDSAVYLCASSEGQVYEQYFGPGTRLTVT.

The CDR3 here is CASSQDPSGNSYEQYF. DNA for the CDR3: TGTGCCAGCAGCCAAGACCCTAGCGGGAACTCCTACGAGCAGTACTTC. The chain has TRBV4-2 and TRBJ2-7; 9 bases are a match to TRBD2. Germline CDR1 reads LGHNA; CDR2 reads YNFKEQ. The J segment lost 0 bases and the V segment lost 0 bases, leaving 3 bases of the junction unmatched. The CDR3 covers 16 residues.

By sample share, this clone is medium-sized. The CDR3, as DNA: TGTGCCAGCAGGCACGGGGATTCACCCCTCCACTTT. Amino acid sequence: CASRHGDSPLHF. The chain is built from TRBV3-1 and TRBJ1-6; unclear D gene. The CDR3 has 12 amino acids. Trimming stripped 6 bases from V and 8 bases from J, with 8 bases between. CDR1 is LGHDT and CDR2 is YNNKEL in the germline V gene (reference sequence).

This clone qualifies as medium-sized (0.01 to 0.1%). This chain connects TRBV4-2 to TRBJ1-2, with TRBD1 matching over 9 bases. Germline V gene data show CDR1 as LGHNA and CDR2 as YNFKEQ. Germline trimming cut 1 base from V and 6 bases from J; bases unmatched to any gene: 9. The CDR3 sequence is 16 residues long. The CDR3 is CASSQGLGTGSDGYTF. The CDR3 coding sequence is TGTGCCAGCAGCCAAGGTTTGGGGACAGGGTCGGATGGCTACACCTTC.

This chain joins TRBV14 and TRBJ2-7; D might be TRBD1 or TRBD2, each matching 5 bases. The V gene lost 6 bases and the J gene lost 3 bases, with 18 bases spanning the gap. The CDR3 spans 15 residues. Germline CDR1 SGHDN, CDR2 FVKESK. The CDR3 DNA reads TGTGCCAGCAGTTTTGTTACCGGGACCAACTACGAGCAGTACTTC. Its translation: CASSFVTGTNYEQYF.

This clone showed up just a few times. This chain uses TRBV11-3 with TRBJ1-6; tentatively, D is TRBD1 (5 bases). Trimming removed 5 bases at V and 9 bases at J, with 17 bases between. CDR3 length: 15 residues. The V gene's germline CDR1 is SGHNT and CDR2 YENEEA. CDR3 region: CASSTRESGGSPLHF. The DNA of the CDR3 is TGTGCCAGCAGCACCCGGGAGTCGGGGGGTTCACCCCTCCACTTT.

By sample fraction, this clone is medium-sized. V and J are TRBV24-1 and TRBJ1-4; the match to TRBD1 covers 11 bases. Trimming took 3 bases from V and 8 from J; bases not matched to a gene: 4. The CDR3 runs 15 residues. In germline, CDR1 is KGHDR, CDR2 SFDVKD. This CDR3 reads CATSDPGTGGEKLFF. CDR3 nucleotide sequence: TGTGCCACCAGTGATCCCGGGACAGGGGGGGAAAAACTGTTTTTT.

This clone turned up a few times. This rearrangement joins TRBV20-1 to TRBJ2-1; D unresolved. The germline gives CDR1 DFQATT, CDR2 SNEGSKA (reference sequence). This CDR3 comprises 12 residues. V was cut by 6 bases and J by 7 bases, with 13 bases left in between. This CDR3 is CSATMHGNEQFF. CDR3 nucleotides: TGCAGTGCCACAATGCACGGGAATGAGCAGTTCTTC.

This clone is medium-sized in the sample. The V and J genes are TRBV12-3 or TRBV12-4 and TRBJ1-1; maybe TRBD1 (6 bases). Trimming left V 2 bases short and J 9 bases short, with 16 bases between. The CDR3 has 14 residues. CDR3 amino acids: CASSLQGKGGQAFF. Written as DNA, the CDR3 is TGTGCCAGCAGTTTACAGGGGAAGGGAGGCCAAGCTTTCTTT.

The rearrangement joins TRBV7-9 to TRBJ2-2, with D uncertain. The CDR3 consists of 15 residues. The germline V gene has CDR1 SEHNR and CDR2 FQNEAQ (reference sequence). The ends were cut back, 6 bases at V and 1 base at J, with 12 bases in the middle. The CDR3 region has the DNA TGTGCCAGCAGACCGGGCGCAGGGAACACCGGGGAGCTGTTTTTT. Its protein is CASRPGAGNTGELFF.

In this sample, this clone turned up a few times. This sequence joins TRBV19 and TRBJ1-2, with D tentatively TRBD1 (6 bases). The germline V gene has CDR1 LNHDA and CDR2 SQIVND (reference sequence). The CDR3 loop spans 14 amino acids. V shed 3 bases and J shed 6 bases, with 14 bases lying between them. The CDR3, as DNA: TGTGCCAGTAGTATCGGACAGCTCAGCGATGGCTACACCTTC. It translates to CASSIGQLSDGYTF.

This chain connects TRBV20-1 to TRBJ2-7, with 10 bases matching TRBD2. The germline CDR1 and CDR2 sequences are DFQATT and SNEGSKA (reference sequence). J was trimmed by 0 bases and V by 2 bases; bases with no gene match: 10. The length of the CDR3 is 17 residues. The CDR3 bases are TGCAGTGCTAGATCTCTAGGACTAGCGGCGAGCTCCTACGAGCAGTACTTC. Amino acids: CSARSLGLAASSYEQYF.

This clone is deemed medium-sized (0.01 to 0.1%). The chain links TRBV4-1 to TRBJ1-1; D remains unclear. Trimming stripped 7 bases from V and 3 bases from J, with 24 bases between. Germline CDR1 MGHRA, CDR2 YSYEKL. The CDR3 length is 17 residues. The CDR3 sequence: CASTLLPRATEDTEAFF. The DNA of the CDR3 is TGCGCCAGCACGCTGTTACCAAGGGCTACTGAAGACACTGAAGCTTTCTTT.

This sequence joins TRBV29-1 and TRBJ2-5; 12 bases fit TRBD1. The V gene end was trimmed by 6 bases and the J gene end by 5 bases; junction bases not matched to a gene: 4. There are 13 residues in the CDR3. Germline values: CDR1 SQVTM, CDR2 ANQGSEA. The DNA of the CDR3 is TGCAGCGTACCGGGACAGGGGGCTGAGACCCAGTACTTC. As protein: CSVPGQGAETQYF. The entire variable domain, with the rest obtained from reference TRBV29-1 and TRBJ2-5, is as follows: SAVISQKPSRDICQRGTSLTIQCQVDSQVTMMFWYRQQPGQSLTLIATANQGSEATYESGFVIDKFPISRPNLTFSTLTVSNMSPEDSSIYLCSVPGQGAETQYFGPGTRLLVL.

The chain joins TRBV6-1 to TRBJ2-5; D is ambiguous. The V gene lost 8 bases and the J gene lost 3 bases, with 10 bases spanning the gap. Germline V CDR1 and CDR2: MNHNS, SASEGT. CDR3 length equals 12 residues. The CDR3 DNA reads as TGTGCCAGCGGGAAGCGTAAAGAGACCCAGTACTTC. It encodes CASGKRKETQYF.

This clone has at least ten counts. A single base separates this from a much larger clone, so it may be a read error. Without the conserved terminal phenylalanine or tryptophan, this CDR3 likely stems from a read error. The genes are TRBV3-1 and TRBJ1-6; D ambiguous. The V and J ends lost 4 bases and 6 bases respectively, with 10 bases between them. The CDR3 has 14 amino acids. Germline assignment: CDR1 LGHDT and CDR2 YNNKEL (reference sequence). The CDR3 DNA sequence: TGTGCCAGCAGCCCCTCCGCCCTTAATTCACCCCTCCACTTG. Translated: CASSPSALNSPLHL.

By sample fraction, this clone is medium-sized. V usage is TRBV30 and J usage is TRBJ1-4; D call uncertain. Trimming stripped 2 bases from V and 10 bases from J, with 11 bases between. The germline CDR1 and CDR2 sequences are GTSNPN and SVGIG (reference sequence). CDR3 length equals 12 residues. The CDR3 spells CAWSSLGAKLFF. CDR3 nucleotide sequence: TGTGCCTGGAGTAGCCTCGGCGCAAAACTGTTTTTT.

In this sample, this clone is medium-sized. DNA of the CDR3: TGTGCCAGCAGTGAGGGGCGTTACACCGGAAACACCATATATTTT. Translation gives CASSEGRYTGNTIYF. V and J are TRBV6-1 and TRBJ1-3, with D perhaps matching TRBD1 (5 bases). The CDR3 length is 15 residues. Germline CDR1 and CDR2: MNHNS and SASEGT. The germline V and J ends were trimmed by 3 bases and 4 bases, with 13 bases remaining between them.